The clone carrying this TCR beta chain was picked up many times. Its antigen is currently unknown. Germline CDR1 and CDR2: DFQATT and SNEGSKA (reference sequence). The CDR3 consists of 15 residues. Unmatched junction bases numbered 13, after V lost 6 bases and J lost 3 bases. This record belongs to a study of identical twins. Study results and limitations: Out-of-frame alpha sequences shared by twins were enriched for low generation probability. Insertions were fewer in abundant cord blood beta clonotypes, whereas memory repertoires showed none of this pattern.

TCRdb passed the 5' RACE reads through MiXCR, listing each CDR3 protein once. The table includes nearly 250,000 distinct CDR3 sequences, 5.5% to 8% detected once. These data were likewise used in another study, on yellow fever vaccine responses in identical twins.

Sequencing was done on a sample of memory (CD45RO+) T cells sorted from blood. V is TRBV20-1 and J is TRBJ1-1, with TRBD1 matching 7 bases. This TCR was recovered from a woman between 18 and 30 years old in good health. The CDR3 DNA reads TGCAGTGCGAAAACACAGGGACAGAGACACACTGAAGCTTTCTTT. It translates to CSAKTQGQRHTEAFF.